This T cell receptor (beta chain) is drawn from a study of control samples from healthy donors and cancer patients. Some clones are missing from TCRdb's copy, which holds only in-frame ones; the method was immunoSEQ multiplex PCR. The sample holds 150,000 or so clones; about 93% are singletons and the top ten take 11% to 15%. V lost 5 bases, J lost 1 base, and 9 bases lay in between. The CDR3 is made up of 13 amino acids. Looked up from germline, CDR1 is SGHTA and CDR2 is FQGNSA. Sequencing input: PBMCs. This chain uses TRBV7-2 with TRBJ2-7; possible D gene TRBD1, 5 bases. The source is a man aged 55 to 70 with colorectal cancer. CDR3 sequence reads: CASSEDTSYEQYF. The CDR3 nucleotides are TGTGCCAGCAGCGAGGACACTTCCTACGAGCAGTACTTC. The full variable domain, completed using reference TRBV7-2 and TRBJ2-7, is GAGVSQSPSNKVTEKGKDVELRCDPISGHTALYWYRQSLGQGLEFLIYFQGNSAPDKSGLPSDRFSAERTGGSVSTLTIQRTQQEDSAVYLCASSEDTSYEQYFGPGTRLTVT.